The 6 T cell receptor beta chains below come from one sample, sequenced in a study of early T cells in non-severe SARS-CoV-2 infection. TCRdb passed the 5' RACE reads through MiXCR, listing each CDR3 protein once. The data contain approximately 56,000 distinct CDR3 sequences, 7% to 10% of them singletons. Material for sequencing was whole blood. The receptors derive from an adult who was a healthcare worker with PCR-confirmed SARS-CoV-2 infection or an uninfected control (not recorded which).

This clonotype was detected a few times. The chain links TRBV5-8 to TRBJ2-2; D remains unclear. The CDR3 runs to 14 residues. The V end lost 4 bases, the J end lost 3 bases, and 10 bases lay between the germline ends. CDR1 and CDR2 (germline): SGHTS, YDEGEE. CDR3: CASSRRIDTGELFF. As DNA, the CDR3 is TGTGCCAGCAGCCGCCGGATCGACACCGGGGAGCTGTTTTTT.

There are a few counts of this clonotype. The CDR3 nucleotides are TGCAGCGTTGCGGCAAACAGGGACGACGAGCAGTACTTC. It yields the protein CSVAANRDDEQYF. This chain connects TRBV29-1 to TRBJ2-7, with D possibly matching TRBD1 (6 bases). V lost 4 bases and J 5 bases, leaving 15 bases between the germline ends. CDR1 SQVTM and CDR2 ANQGSEA come from the germline V gene. The CDR3 has 13 amino acids.

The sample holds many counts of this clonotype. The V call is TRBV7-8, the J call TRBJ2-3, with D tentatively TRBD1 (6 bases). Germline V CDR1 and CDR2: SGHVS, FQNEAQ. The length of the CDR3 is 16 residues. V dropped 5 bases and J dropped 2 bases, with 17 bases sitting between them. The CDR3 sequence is CASSIGQNLPTDTQYF. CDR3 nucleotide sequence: TGTGCCAGCAGCATCGGACAGAATTTACCCACAGATACGCAGTATTTT.

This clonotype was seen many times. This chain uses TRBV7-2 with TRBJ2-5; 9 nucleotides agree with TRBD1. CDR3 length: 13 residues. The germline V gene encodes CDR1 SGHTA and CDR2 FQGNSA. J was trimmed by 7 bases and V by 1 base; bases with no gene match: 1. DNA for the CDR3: TGTGCCAGCAGCTTAGAACAGGGGGCGACCCAGTACTTC. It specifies CASSLEQGATQYF.

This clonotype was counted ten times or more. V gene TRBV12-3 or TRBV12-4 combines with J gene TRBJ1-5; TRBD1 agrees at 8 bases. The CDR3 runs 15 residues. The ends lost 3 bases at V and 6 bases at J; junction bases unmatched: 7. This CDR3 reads CASSFSTGVGQPQHF. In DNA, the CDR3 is TGTGCCAGCAGTTTCTCGACAGGGGTGGGTCAGCCCCAGCATTTT.

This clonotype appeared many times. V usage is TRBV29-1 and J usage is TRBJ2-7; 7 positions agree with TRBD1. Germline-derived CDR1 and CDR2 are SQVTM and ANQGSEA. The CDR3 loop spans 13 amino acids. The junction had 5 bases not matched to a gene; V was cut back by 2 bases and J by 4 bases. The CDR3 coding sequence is TGCAGCGTTGAACTACAGGGGAAGTACGAGCAGTACTTC. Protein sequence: CSVELQGKYEQYF.